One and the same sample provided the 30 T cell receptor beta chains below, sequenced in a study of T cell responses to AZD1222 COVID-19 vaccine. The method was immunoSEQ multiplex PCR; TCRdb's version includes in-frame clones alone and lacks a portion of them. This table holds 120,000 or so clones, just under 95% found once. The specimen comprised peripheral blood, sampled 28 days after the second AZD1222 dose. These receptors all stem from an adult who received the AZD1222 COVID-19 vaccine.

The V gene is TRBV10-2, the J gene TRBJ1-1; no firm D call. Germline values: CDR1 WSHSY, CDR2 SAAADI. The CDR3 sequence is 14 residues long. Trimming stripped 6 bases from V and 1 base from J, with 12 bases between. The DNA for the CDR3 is TGCGCCAGCAGGGCTGGACCTTCGAACACTGAAGCTTTCTTT. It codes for CASRAGPSNTEAFF.

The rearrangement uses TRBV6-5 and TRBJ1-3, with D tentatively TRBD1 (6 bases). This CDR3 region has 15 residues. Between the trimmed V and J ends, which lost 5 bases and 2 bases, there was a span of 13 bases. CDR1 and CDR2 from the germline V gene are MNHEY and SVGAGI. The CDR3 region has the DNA TGTGCCAGCAGTCCTACAGGGTCCACTGGAAACACCATATATTTT. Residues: CASSPTGSTGNTIYF.

CDR3 nucleotides: TGTGCCAGCAGTTACGAGGGCGGGAACAATGAGCAGTTCTTC. The encoded protein is CASSYEGGNNEQFF. The rearrangement joins TRBV6-5 to TRBJ2-1; D is possibly TRBD2 (6 bases). V lost 2 bases and J lost 5, with 10 bases in between. Germline V gives CDR1 MNHEY, CDR2 SVGAGI. This CDR3 is built from 14 residues.

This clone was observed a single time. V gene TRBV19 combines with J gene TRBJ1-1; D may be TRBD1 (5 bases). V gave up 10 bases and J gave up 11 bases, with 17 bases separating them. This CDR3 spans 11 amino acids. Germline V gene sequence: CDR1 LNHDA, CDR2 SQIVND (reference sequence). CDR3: CATGGLPWAFF. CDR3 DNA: TGTGCCACCGGGGGACTCCCGTGGGCTTTCTTT. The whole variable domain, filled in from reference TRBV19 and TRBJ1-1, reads DGGITQSPKYLFRKEGQNVTLSCEQNLNHDAMYWYRQDPGQGLRLIYYSQIVNDFQKGDIAEGYSVSREKKESFPLTVTSAQKNPTAFYLCATGGLPWAFFGQGTRLTVV.

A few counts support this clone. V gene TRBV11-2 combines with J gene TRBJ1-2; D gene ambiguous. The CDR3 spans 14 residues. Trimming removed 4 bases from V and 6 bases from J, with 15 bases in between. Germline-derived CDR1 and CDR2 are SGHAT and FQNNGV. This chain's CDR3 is CASSSLGTAHGYTF. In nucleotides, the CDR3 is TGTGCCAGCAGCTCACTTGGTACAGCTCATGGCTACACCTTC.

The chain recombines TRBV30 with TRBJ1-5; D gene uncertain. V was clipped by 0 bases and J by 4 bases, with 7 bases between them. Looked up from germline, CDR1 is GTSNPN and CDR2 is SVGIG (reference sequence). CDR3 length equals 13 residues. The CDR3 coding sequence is TGTGCCTGGAGTGTATCCTCGAATCAGCCCCAGCATTTT. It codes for CAWSVSSNQPQHF.

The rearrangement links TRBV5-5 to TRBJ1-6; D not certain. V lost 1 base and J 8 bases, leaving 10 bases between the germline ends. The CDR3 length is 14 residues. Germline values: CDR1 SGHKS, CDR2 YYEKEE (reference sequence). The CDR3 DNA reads TGTGCCAGCAGCTTGCGACCCCAAGATTCACCCCTCCACTTT. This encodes CASSLRPQDSPLHF.

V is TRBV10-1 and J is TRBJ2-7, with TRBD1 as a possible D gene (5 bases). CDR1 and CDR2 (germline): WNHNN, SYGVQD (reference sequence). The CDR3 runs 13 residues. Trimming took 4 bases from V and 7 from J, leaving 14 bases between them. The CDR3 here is CASSVRAGWEQYF. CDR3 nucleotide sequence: TGCGCCAGCAGTGTCAGGGCAGGGTGGGAGCAGTACTTC.

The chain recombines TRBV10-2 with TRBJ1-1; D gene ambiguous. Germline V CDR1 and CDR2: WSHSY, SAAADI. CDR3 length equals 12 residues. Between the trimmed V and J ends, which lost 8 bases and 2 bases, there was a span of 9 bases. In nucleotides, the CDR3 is TGCGCCAGCGGGCAGTCCAACACTGAAGCTTTCTTT. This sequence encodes CASGQSNTEAFF.

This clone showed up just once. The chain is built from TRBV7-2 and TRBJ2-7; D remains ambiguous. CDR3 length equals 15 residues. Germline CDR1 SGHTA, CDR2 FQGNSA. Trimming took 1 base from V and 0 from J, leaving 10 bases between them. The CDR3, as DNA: TGTGCCAGCAGCTTAGGTGGGCAGATCTCCTACGAGCAGTACTTC. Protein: CASSLGGQISYEQYF.

The CDR3 region has the DNA TGTGCCAGCAGCCTATCACTAGCGGCTAAGGGTACAGATACGCAGTATTTT. This sequence encodes CASSLSLAAKGTDTQYF. The V call is TRBV5-8, the J call TRBJ2-3; TRBD2 matches 8 bases. Germline CDR1 is SGHTS and CDR2 is YDEGEE. V trimming: 4 bases; J trimming: 3 bases; junction bases outside the gene matches: 13. The CDR3 runs 17 residues.

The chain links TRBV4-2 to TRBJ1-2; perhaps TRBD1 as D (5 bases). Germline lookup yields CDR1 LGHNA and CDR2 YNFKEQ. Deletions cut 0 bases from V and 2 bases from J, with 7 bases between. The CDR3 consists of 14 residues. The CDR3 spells CASSQEGANYGYTF. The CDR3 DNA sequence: TGTGCCAGCAGCCAAGAAGGGGCAAACTATGGCTACACCTTC.

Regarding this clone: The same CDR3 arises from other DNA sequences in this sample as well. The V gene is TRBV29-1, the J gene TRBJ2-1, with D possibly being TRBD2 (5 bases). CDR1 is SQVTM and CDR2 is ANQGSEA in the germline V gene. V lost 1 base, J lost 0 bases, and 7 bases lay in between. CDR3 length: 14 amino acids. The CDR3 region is CSVEGRSSYNEQFF. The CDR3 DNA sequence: TGCAGCGTTGAAGGGAGGAGCTCCTACAATGAGCAGTTCTTC.

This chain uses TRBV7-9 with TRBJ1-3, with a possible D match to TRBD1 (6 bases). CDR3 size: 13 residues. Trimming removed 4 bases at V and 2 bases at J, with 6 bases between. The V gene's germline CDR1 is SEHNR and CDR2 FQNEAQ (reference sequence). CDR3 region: CASSSGAGNTIYF. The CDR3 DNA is TGTGCCAGCAGCTCAGGGGCTGGAAACACCATATATTTT.

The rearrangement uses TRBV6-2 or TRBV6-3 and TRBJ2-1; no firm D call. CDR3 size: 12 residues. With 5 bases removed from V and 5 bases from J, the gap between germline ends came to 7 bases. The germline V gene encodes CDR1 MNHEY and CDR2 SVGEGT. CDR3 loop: CASSTYNNEQFF. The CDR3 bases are TGTGCCAGCAGTACTTATAACAATGAGCAGTTCTTC.

The CDR3 protein is CASSAEVRETQYF. CDR3 sequence (DNA): TGTGCCAGCAGCGCAGAGGTGCGAGAGACCCAGTACTTC. The genes are TRBV9 and TRBJ2-5; no clear D. Trimming took off 3 bases at V and 4 bases at J, with 10 bases between the two ends. This CDR3 region has 13 residues. Germline CDR1 and CDR2: SGDLS and YYNGEE.

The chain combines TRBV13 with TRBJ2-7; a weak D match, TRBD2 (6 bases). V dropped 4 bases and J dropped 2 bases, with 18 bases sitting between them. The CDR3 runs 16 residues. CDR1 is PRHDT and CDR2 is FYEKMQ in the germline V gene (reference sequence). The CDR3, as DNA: TGTGCCAGCAGCTCCTCTGATCGGGAGCCCCCCTACGAGCAGTACTTC. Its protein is CASSSSDREPPYEQYF.

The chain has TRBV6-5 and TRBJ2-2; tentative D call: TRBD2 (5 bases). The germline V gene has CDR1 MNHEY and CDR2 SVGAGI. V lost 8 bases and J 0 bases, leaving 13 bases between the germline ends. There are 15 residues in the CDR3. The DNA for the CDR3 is TGTGCCAGCCTTCGGGTGGGAGCGAACACCGGGGAGCTGTTTTTT. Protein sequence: CASLRVGANTGELFF.

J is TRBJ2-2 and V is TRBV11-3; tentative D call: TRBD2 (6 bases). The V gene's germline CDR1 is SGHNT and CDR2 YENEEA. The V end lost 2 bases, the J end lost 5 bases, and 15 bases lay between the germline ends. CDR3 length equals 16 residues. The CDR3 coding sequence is TGTGCCAGCAGCTTATCGGATGCCGGGGGTACCGGGGAGCTGTTTTTT. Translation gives CASSLSDAGGTGELFF.

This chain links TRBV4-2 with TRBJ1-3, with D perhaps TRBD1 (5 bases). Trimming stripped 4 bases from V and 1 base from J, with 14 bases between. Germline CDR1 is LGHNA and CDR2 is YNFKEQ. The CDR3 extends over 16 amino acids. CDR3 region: CASSPFRGVSGNTIYF. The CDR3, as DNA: TGTGCCAGCAGCCCCTTCCGGGGGGTTTCTGGAAACACCATATATTTT.

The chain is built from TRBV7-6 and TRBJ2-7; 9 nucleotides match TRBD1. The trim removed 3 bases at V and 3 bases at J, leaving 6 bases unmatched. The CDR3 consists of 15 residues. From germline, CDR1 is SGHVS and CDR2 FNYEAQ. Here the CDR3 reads CASSLETGGFYEQYF. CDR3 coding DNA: TGTGCCAGCAGCTTGGAGACAGGGGGATTCTACGAGCAGTACTTC.

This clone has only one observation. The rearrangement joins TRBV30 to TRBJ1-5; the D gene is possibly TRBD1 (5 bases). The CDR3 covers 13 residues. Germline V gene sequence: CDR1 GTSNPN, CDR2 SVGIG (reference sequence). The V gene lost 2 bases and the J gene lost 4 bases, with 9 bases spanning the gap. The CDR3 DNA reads TGTGCCTGGAGTCAGGGACTTAATCAGCCCCAGCATTTT. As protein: CAWSQGLNQPQHF.

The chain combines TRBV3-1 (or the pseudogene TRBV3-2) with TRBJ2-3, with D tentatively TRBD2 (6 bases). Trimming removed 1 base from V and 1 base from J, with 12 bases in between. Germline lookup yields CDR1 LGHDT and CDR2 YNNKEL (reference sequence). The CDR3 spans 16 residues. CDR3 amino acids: CASSQVGGRRTDTQYF. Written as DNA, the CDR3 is TGTGCCAGCAGCCAAGTTGGGGGGAGACGCACAGATACGCAGTATTTT.

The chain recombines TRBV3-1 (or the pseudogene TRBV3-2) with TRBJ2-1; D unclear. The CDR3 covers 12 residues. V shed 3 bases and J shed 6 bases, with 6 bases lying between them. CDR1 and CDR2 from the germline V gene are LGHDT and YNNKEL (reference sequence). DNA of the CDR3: TGTGCCAGCAGCCAGCGATTCAATGAGCAGTTCTTC. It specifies CASSQRFNEQFF.

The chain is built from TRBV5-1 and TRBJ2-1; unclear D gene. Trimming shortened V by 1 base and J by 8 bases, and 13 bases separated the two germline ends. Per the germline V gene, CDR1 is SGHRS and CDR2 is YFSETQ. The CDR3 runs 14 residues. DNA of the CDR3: TGCGCCAGCAGCTTGAACTGGGCCTCGGATGAGCAGTTCTTC. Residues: CASSLNWASDEQFF.

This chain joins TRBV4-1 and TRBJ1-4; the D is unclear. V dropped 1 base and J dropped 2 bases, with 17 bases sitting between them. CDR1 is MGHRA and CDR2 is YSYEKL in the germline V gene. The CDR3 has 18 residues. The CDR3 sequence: CASSQALRQRVTNEKLFF. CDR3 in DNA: TGCGCCAGCAGCCAAGCCCTGAGGCAGAGAGTGACTAATGAAAAACTGTTTTTT.

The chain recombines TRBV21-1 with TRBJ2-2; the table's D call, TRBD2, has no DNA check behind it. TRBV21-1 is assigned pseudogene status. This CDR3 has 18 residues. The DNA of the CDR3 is TGTGCCAGCAGCATTGGGGGACTAGCGGGGGCCAACACCGGGGAGCTGTTTTTT. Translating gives CASSIGGLAGANTGELFF.

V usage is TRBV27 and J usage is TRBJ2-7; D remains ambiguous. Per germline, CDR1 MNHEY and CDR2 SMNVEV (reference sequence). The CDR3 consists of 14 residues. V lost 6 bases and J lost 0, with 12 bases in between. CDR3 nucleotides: TGTGCCAGCAGAACCCGGACGAGCTCCTACGAGCAGTACTTC. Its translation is CASRTRTSSYEQYF.

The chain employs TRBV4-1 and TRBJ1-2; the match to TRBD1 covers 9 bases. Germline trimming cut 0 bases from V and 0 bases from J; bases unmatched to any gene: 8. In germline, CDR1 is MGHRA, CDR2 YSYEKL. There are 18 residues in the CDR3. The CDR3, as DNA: TGCGCCAGCAGCCAAGACACGGGACAGGGACTTACTAACTATGGCTACACCTTC. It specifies CASSQDTGQGLTNYGYTF.

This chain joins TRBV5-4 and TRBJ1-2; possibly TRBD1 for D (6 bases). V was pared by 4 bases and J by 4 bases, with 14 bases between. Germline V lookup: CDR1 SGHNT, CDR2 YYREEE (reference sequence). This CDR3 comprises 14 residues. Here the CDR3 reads CASSPQGRVYGYTF. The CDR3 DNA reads TGTGCCAGCAGCCCTCAGGGGAGGGTCTATGGCTACACCTTC.